The 27 T cell receptor beta chains below come from one sample, sequenced in a study of cytomegalovirus exposure and HLA in healthy donors. A multiplex PCR was run with 60 Vbeta primers and 13 Jbeta primers. The assay was immunoSEQ multiplex PCR, and TCRdb's table has in-frame clones only and misses some. The profile shows about 76,000 clones, approximately 78% of them singletons. The sequenced material came from PBMCs. These receptors were collected from a male donor in good health and CMV-seropositive.

The CDR3 DNA reads TGTGCCAGCAGTGCGGGACTAGCGGGAGTATTCAATGAGCAGTTCTTC. Translated, it gives CASSAGLAGVFNEQFF. The rearrangement uses TRBV2 and TRBJ2-1; 14 bases line up with TRBD2. The junction had 5 bases not matched to a gene; V was cut back by 4 bases and J by 6 bases. This CDR3 is 16 amino acids long. Germline CDR1 is SNHLY and CDR2 is FYNNEI.

V is TRBV30 and J is TRBJ2-7, with 8 nucleotides matching TRBD2. Germline V gene lookup returns CDR1 GTSNPN and CDR2 SVGIG (reference sequence). The CDR3 consists of 14 residues. V lost 4 bases and J lost 4; bases outside the gene matches: 9. The CDR3 DNA follows: TGTGCCTGGAAGAAAACGGGAGGGACATACGAGCAGTACTTC. Translating gives CAWKKTGGTYEQYF.

The V call is TRBV7-6, the J call TRBJ2-1; D gene unclear. CDR3 size: 13 residues. The germline CDR1 and CDR2 sequences are SGHVS and FNYEAQ. Trimming cost V 4 bases and J 8 bases, with 12 bases left between them. The CDR3 region is CASSSPTVHEQFF. CDR3 nucleotide sequence: TGTGCCAGCAGCTCCCCAACGGTCCATGAGCAGTTCTTC.

The chain links TRBV7-9 to TRBJ2-7, with D possibly TRBD1 on 5 matching bases. Germline CDR1 reads SEHNR; CDR2 reads FQNEAQ (reference sequence). CDR3 length: 14 amino acids. V lost 5 bases, J lost 7 bases, and 18 bases lay in between. The chain's CDR3 is CASSPSGWLREQYF. In DNA form, the CDR3 reads TGTGCCAGCAGCCCCTCAGGGTGGTTGAGAGAGCAGTACTTC.

The chain couples TRBV7-9 to TRBJ2-7; 8 nucleotides match TRBD1. Looked up from germline, CDR1 is SEHNR and CDR2 is FQNEAQ (reference sequence). Losses at the gene ends were 2 bases for V and 5 bases for J; bases not matched to a gene: 8. The CDR3 sequence is 15 residues long. The CDR3 bases are TGTGCCAGCAGCTTATCCCGGACAGGGATCCACGAGCAGTACTTC. Translation: CASSLSRTGIHEQYF. Combining the CDR3 with reference TRBV7-9 and TRBJ2-7 gives the whole variable domain DTGVSQNPRHKITKRGQNVTFRCDPISEHNRLYWYRQTLGQGPEFLTYFQNEAQLEKSRLLSDRFSAERPKGSFSTLEIQRTEQGDSAMYLCASSLSRTGIHEQYFGPGTRLTVT.

The V call is TRBV7-2, the J call TRBJ1-5; 9 bases match TRBD1. The trim removed 4 bases at V and 6 bases at J, leaving 7 bases unmatched. The CDR3 is 15 residues long. Germline CDR1 and CDR2: SGHTA and FQGNSA. The CDR3 DNA sequence: TGTGCCAGCAGCTCCTCCGGGACAGGGCGTCAGCCCCAGCATTTT. The encoded protein is CASSSSGTGRQPQHF.

The gene calls are TRBV6-5 and TRBJ2-7; 8 nucleotides agree with TRBD1. The CDR3 sequence is 14 residues long. V trimming: 10 bases; J trimming: 0 bases; junction bases outside the gene matches: 8. CDR1 and CDR2 from the germline V gene are MNHEY and SVGAGI. The CDR3 DNA sequence: TGTGCCACGGCCCGACAGGGGTTCTCCTACGAGCAGTACTTC. Protein: CATARQGFSYEQYF.

This clone is a singleton in its sample. The chain recombines TRBV7-2 with TRBJ2-3; D is unclear. Germline V CDR1 and CDR2: SGHTA, FQGNSA. Trimming removed 4 bases from V and 1 base from J, with 6 bases in between. This CDR3 region has 13 residues. CDR3 nucleotides: TGTGCCAGCAGCTGGTCAGGCACAGATACGCAGTATTTT. Its protein product is CASSWSGTDTQYF.

This chain uses TRBV25-1 with TRBJ2-3; possible D gene TRBD2, 6 bases. This CDR3 contains 15 residues. V gave up 5 bases and J gave up 0 bases, with 12 bases separating them. Germline loops: CDR1 MGHDK, CDR2 SYGVNS. The CDR3 bases are TGTGCCAGCAGTCCCCGGGAGAGTAGCACAGATACGCAGTATTTT. Encoded protein: CASSPRESSTDTQYF. The variable domain in full, with the rest retrieved from reference TRBV25-1 and TRBJ2-3, is EADIYQTPRYLVIGTGKKITLECSQTMGHDKMYWYQQDPGMELHLIHYSYGVNSTEKGDLSSESTVSRIRTEHFPLTLESARPSHTSQYLCASSPRESSTDTQYFGPGTRLTVL.

The chain combines TRBV4-2 with TRBJ2-1; 8 nucleotides align to TRBD2. CDR1 LGHNA and CDR2 YNFKEQ come from the germline V gene. The J segment lost 6 bases and the V segment lost 1 base, leaving 8 bases of the junction unmatched. The CDR3 consists of 16 residues. CDR3 nucleotides: TGTGCCAGCAGCCAAGTGAGCGCGGGAGGTCGCAATGAGCAGTTCTTC. Its translation is CASSQVSAGGRNEQFF.

The chain couples TRBV4-1 to TRBJ2-4, with TRBD1 matching 9 bases. Trimming at V came to 4 bases and at J to 1 base, leaving 8 bases not matched to a gene. Germline values: CDR1 MGHRA, CDR2 YSYEKL. The CDR3 covers 17 residues. CDR3 nucleotides: TGCGCCAGCAGCCGAGAACAGGGGGCGAGGGCCAAAAACATTCAGTACTTC. This encodes CASSREQGARAKNIQYF.

The chain employs TRBV29-1 and TRBJ2-1; 9 bases fit TRBD2. Germline V gene data show CDR1 as SQVTM and CDR2 as ANQGSEA. The CDR3 contains 14 residues. V gave up 8 bases and J gave up 9 bases; unmatched junction bases: 14. The CDR3 loop reads CSTESGTSLGEQFF. The CDR3 DNA sequence: TGCAGCACTGAATCCGGGACTAGCTTGGGTGAGCAGTTCTTC.

The rearrangement uses TRBV2 and TRBJ2-2; 10 bases align to TRBD1. The J segment lost 0 bases and the V segment lost 9 bases, leaving 1 base of the junction unmatched. This CDR3 comprises 14 residues. Per germline, CDR1 SNHLY and CDR2 FYNNEI. The CDR3 here is CARGQGSNTGELFF. The CDR3 DNA follows: TGTGCCAGGGGACAGGGGTCGAACACCGGGGAGCTGTTTTTT.

This sequence joins TRBV23-1 and TRBJ2-2, with TRBD2 matching 11 bases. TRBV23-1 is an ORF, and what it does is uncertain. With V trimmed by 4 bases and J by 2 bases, 9 bases remained unmatched. This CDR3 spans 18 amino acids. CDR3 sequence reads: CASSRVLGTSGNTGELFF. CDR3 nucleotides: TGCGCCAGCAGTCGCGTACTCGGGACTAGCGGAAACACCGGGGAGCTGTTTTTT.

This chain uses TRBV12-5 with TRBJ1-4; D might be TRBD1 (5 bases). V was trimmed by 6 bases and J by 6 bases, leaving 14 bases between them. This CDR3 has 14 residues. CDR1 LGHNT and CDR2 FRNRAP come from the germline V gene. The chain's CDR3 is CASGQGVEYEKLFF. The CDR3 DNA follows: TGTGCTAGTGGCCAGGGTGTTGAGTATGAAAAACTGTTTTTT.

Here the CDR3 reads CASTSGQGSTEAFF. The CDR3 nucleotides read TGTGCCAGCACCTCCGGACAGGGCAGCACTGAAGCTTTCTTT. The chain uses TRBV6-5 and TRBJ1-1; 8 positions agree with TRBD1. Germline values: CDR1 MNHEY, CDR2 SVGAGI. Trimming cost V 7 bases and J 4 bases; bases outside gene matches: 8. There are 14 residues in the CDR3.

This clone was counted a few times. The V gene is TRBV28, the J gene TRBJ1-1, with D uncertain. V lost 2 bases to trimming and J lost 2 bases, with 3 bases between them. The CDR3 sequence is 12 residues long. Germline lookup yields CDR1 MDHEN and CDR2 SYDVKM. In DNA, the CDR3 is TGTGCCAGCAGTTTACTTAACACTGAAGCTTTCTTT. Translating it yields CASSLLNTEAFF.

The chain couples TRBV5-1 to TRBJ2-7, with a weak D call TRBD2 (6 bases). V was trimmed by 5 bases and J by 5 bases, leaving 14 bases between them. Germline CDR1 reads SGHRS; CDR2 reads YFSETQ. This CDR3 contains 13 residues. The DNA for the CDR3 is TGCGCCAGCAGGGCCGGGACTTACCACGAGCAGTACTTC. Translating gives CASRAGTYHEQYF.

The CDR3 sequence is CASRTPGLALYNEQFF. CDR3 sequence (DNA): TGTGCCAGCAGAACCCCGGGACTAGCCCTATACAATGAGCAGTTCTTC. V gene TRBV6-6 combines with J gene TRBJ2-1; 9 nucleotides agree with TRBD2. Germline V gives CDR1 MNHNY, CDR2 SVGAGI (reference sequence). This CDR3 comprises 16 residues. The junction had 10 bases not matched to a gene; V was cut back by 6 bases and J by 4 bases.

The chain recombines TRBV7-6 with TRBJ1-1, with D maybe TRBD1 (6 bases). This CDR3 region has 14 residues. With 5 bases removed from V and 4 bases from J, the gap between germline ends came to 14 bases. The germline V gene encodes CDR1 SGHVS and CDR2 FNYEAQ. The CDR3 DNA reads TGTGCCAGCAGCCCAGTTCGGGGGGCCACTGAAGCTTTCTTT. Its protein is CASSPVRGATEAFF.

The rearrangement links TRBV27 to TRBJ2-1, with 9 bases fitting TRBD2. V shed 3 bases and J 8 bases; nucleotides not matched to a gene: 5. This CDR3 region has 14 residues. Germline V lookup: CDR1 MNHEY, CDR2 SMNVEV (reference sequence). CDR3 sequence reads: CASSFAGGPDEQFF. Here the CDR3 DNA reads TGTGCCAGCAGTTTTGCGGGAGGGCCGGATGAGCAGTTCTTC.

The chain is built from TRBV10-2 and TRBJ2-3; 7 bases map to TRBD2. The CDR3 has 15 residues. CDR1 is WSHSY, CDR2 SAAADI, per germline. V gave up 3 bases and J gave up 1 base; unmatched junction bases: 4. CDR3 sequence reads: CASSDGLAGTDTQYF. In DNA, the CDR3 is TGCGCCAGCAGTGACGGTCTAGCGGGCACAGATACGCAGTATTTT.

J is TRBJ2-5 and V is TRBV6-6; 7 bases line up with TRBD1. CDR3 length: 14 residues. CDR1 is MNHNY, CDR2 SVGAGI, per germline (reference sequence). V lost 5 bases, J lost 2 bases, and 5 bases stayed unmatched. CDR3 nucleotide sequence: TGTGCCAGCAGTCGGGGACAGATACAAGAGACCCAGTACTTC. Protein product: CASSRGQIQETQYF.

This clone was seen only a few times. This CDR3 reads CASSGTGWTEAFF. The CDR3 DNA is TGTGCCAGCAGCGGTACAGGGTGGACTGAAGCTTTCTTT. The chain links TRBV28 to TRBJ1-1; TRBD1 might be the D (6 bases). Trimming removed 6 bases at V and 5 bases at J, with 13 bases between. The CDR3 spans 13 residues. CDR1 is MDHEN and CDR2 is SYDVKM in the germline V gene. Complete variable domain (other parts from reference TRBV28 and TRBJ1-1): DVKVTQSSRYLVKRTGEKVFLECVQDMDHENMFWYRQDPGLGLRLIYFSYDVKMKEKGDIPEGYSVSREKKERFSLILESASTNQTSMYLCASSGTGWTEAFFGQGTRLTVV.

This clone has just a few counts. This rearrangement joins TRBV2 to TRBJ2-1; 14 bases are a match to TRBD2. The germline gives CDR1 SNHLY, CDR2 FYNNEI. The CDR3 runs to 17 residues. J gave up 6 bases and V 2 bases, and 6 bases lay outside the gene matches. DNA for the CDR3: TGTGCCAGCAGTGAATCCCGGACTAGCGGGAGGCCCAATGAGCAGTTCTTC. It yields the protein CASSESRTSGRPNEQFF.

This clone appeared once. This rearrangement joins TRBV11-1 to TRBJ2-7; 7 bases map to TRBD2. CDR3 length: 14 residues. The germline V gene has CDR1 SGHAT and CDR2 FQDESV (reference sequence). V lost 5 bases to trimming and J lost 4 bases; unmatched junction nucleotides: 8. The CDR3 region is CASSRMGTNYEQYF. CDR3 sequence (DNA): TGTGCCAGCAGCCGTATGGGGACTAATTACGAGCAGTACTTC.

This clone was seen just once. V is TRBV7-3 and J is TRBJ2-5; 8 bases match TRBD2. The CDR3 extends over 15 amino acids. Trimming cost V 6 bases and J 2 bases; bases outside gene matches: 8. Germline-derived CDR1 and CDR2 are SGHTA and FQGTGA. Written as DNA, the CDR3 is TGTGCCAGCAGTTCGAGCGGGAGCTATCAAGAGACCCAGTACTTC. Translated, it gives CASSSSGSYQETQYF. The variable domain in full, completed from reference TRBV7-3 and TRBJ2-5, reads GAGVSQTPSNKVTEKGKYVELRCDPISGHTALYWYRQSLGQGPEFLIYFQGTGAADDSGLPNDRFFAVRPEGSVSTLKIQRTERGDSAVYLCASSSSGSYQETQYFGPGTRLLVL.